Below are 4 T cell receptor beta chains sequenced from a single sample in a study of blood T cells in healthy people across ages. Combining a sample-barcoded 5' primer with a J-beta primer mix, a second PCR ran for roughly 6 to 12 cycles. MiXCR was run by TCRdb on the 5' RACE reads, yielding one entry per CDR3 protein. The data show approximately 730,000 distinct CDR3 sequences, around 46% seen once. The source material was blood. The receptors stem from a woman aged 60-75 years in good health.

This clonotype was found a few times. The chain has TRBV5-1 and TRBJ1-2; TRBD1 might be the D (5 bases). V gave up 4 bases and J gave up 2 bases, with 15 bases separating them. CDR3 size: 15 residues. In germline, CDR1 is SGHRS, CDR2 YFSETQ. CDR3 residues: CASSPGTGTNYGYTF. CDR3 nucleotide sequence: TGCGCCAGCAGCCCCGGGACCGGAACCAACTATGGCTACACCTTC.

V gene TRBV5-1 combines with J gene TRBJ2-1, with D perhaps TRBD1 (6 bases). The CDR3 extends over 15 amino acids. Trimming took off 0 bases at V and 5 bases at J, with 12 bases between the two ends. In germline, CDR1 is SGHRS, CDR2 YFSETQ. This CDR3 is CASSLGQEANNEQFF. CDR3 coding DNA: TGCGCCAGCAGCTTGGGACAGGAGGCCAACAATGAGCAGTTCTTC.

This clonotype has at least ten counts. J is TRBJ2-7 and V is TRBV6-2 or TRBV6-3; D perhaps matches TRBD2 (6 bases). V was trimmed by 6 bases and J by 2 bases, leaving 14 bases between them. The CDR3 covers 14 residues. The germline V gene encodes CDR1 MNHEY and CDR2 SVGEGT. As DNA, the CDR3 is TGTGCCAGCAGAAATCGGGCTAGCGCCTACGAGCAGTACTTC. Protein product: CASRNRASAYEQYF.

The J gene is TRBJ1-2, the V gene TRBV5-1; 10 bases match TRBD1. From germline, CDR1 is SGHRS and CDR2 YFSETQ. The CDR3 contains 14 residues. V shed 2 bases, J shed 7 bases, and the junction held 5 bases outside the gene matches. This chain's CDR3 is CASSFGTGAGGYTF. In DNA form, the CDR3 reads TGCGCCAGCAGCTTCGGGACAGGGGCCGGTGGCTACACCTTC.